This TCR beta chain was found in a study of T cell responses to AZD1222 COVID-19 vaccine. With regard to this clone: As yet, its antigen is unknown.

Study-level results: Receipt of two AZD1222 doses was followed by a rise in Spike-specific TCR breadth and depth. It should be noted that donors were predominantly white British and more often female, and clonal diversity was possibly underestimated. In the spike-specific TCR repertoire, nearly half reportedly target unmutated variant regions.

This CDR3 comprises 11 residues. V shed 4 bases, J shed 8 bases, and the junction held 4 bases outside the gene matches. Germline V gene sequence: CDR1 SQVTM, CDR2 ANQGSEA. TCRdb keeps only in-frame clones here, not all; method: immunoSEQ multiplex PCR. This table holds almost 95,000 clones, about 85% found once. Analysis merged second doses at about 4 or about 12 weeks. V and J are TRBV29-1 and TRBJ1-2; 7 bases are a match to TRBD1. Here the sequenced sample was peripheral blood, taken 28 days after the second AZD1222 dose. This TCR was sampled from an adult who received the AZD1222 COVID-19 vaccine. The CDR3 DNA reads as TGCAGCGTTGGACAGGGTTGGGGCTACACCTTC. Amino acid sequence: CSVGQGWGYTF.